This T cell receptor beta chain is drawn from a study of T cells after yellow fever vaccination. Across the study: The authors prepared low-cell-number fractions using SMART-Seq v4 Ultra Low Input. Study results and caveats: Detected again after the booster were most primary-vaccination clones, at about 96% CD4 and 88% CD8.

This clonotype was seen a few times. Its antigen is not known. They built TCR cDNA with 5'RACE template switching, a step that put in a universal primer site and UMIs. Via MiXCR, TCRdb re-called the 5' RACE reads, giving one row per CDR3 protein. The data contain over 250,000 distinct CDR3 sequences, about 5.2% of them singletons. V was shortened by 4 bases and J by 2 bases, with 15 bases between the two germline ends. The CDR3 sequence is 15 residues long. CDR1 and CDR2 (germline): LGHNA, YNFKEQ. This material consisted of CD4+ T cells sorted from PBMCs, taken on the day of the yellow fever booster vaccination. The chain recombines TRBV4-2 with TRBJ2-7; D gene unclear. The sequence was obtained from a man younger than 30 who received the YFV17D yellow fever vaccine. This chain's CDR3 is CASSPSDGEPYEQYF. CDR3 sequence (DNA): TGTGCCAGCAGCCCCTCGGACGGAGAACCCTACGAGCAGTACTTC.